The 30 T cell receptor beta chains below all came from one sample that was sequenced in a study of blood T cell repertoires in COVID-19. Assay used: immunoSEQ multiplex PCR; TCRdb lists only in-frame clones, some missing. Among around 260,000 clones listed, around four fifths were seen once. The material sequenced was peripheral blood. All receptors come from a man aged 60-69 years who had recovered from COVID-19.

The CDR3 sequence is CAWSQDKWMVQPQHF. The CDR3 DNA follows: TGTGCCTGGAGTCAGGACAAATGGATGGTTCAGCCCCAGCATTTT. The V and J genes are TRBV30 and TRBJ1-5, with D possibly being TRBD1 (5 bases). Germline CDR1 is GTSNPN and CDR2 is SVGIG (reference sequence). Trimming took off 2 bases at V and 6 bases at J, with 17 bases between the two ends. CDR3 length: 15 residues.

A single count supports this clone. The gene calls are TRBV6-5 and TRBJ2-7, with TRBD1 matching over 11 bases. V dropped 6 bases and J dropped 4; count of bases not matched to a gene: 8. CDR1 MNHEY and CDR2 SVGAGI come from the germline V gene. There are 15 residues in the CDR3. The CDR3 is CASRRGGTGGYEQYF. CDR3 in DNA: TGTGCCAGCAGACGCGGGGGGACAGGGGGATACGAGCAGTACTTC.

CDR3 nucleotides: TGTGCTAGTGGTTTGGTAGGGGGGGCGTATGGCTACACCTTC. It translates to CASGLVGGAYGYTF. V gene TRBV12-5 combines with J gene TRBJ1-2; tentative D call: TRBD1 (6 bases). The CDR3 contains 14 residues. Germline V lookup: CDR1 LGHNT, CDR2 FRNRAP. V gave up 0 bases and J gave up 5 bases, with 10 bases separating them.

The V gene is TRBV9, the J gene TRBJ2-1; 16 bases line up with TRBD2. The CDR3 covers 18 residues. Losses at the gene ends were 4 bases for V and 3 bases for J; bases not matched to a gene: 7. Germline V gene data show CDR1 as SGDLS and CDR2 as YYNGEE. The CDR3 nucleotides are TGTGCCAGCAGCATCGGGACTAGCGGGAGGGCCCTCTACAATGAGCAGTTCTTC. Encoded protein: CASSIGTSGRALYNEQFF.

The chain couples TRBV6-6 to TRBJ2-2; 7 bases are a match to TRBD1. Per germline, CDR1 MNHNY and CDR2 SVGAGI (reference sequence). V gave up 4 bases and J gave up 3 bases; unmatched junction bases: 8. The length of the CDR3 is 16 residues. The CDR3 region has the DNA TGTGCCAGCAGTTCATACCGGGACAGTTACACCGGGGAGCTGTTTTTT. Translation gives CASSSYRDSYTGELFF.

The V gene is TRBV27, the J gene TRBJ2-7; TRBD2 aligns across 13 bases. CDR3 length: 15 amino acids. V gave up 6 bases and J gave up 1 base; unmatched junction bases: 3. Germline V CDR1 and CDR2: MNHEY, SMNVEV (reference sequence). The CDR3 DNA reads TGTGCCAGCAGGGGACTAGCGGGGAATTCCTACGAGCAGTACTTC. Protein sequence: CASRGLAGNSYEQYF.

The chain recombines TRBV6-5 with TRBJ2-3; 9 nucleotides align to TRBD1. V gave up 7 bases and J gave up 8 bases; unmatched junction bases: 7. The CDR3 is 13 residues long. Germline V gives CDR1 MNHEY, CDR2 SVGAGI. The chain's CDR3 is CASILHRGLTQYF. CDR3 DNA sequence: TGTGCCAGCATTCTACACAGGGGGCTTACGCAGTATTTT.

This chain uses TRBV5-1 with TRBJ2-1, with 13 nucleotides matching TRBD2. This CDR3 has 15 amino acids. V was pared by 3 bases and J by 10 bases, with 7 bases of the junction left unmatched. Germline V lookup: CDR1 SGHRS, CDR2 YFSETQ. The CDR3 protein is CASSSLAGGPREQFF. The CDR3 nucleotides read TGCGCCAGCAGCTCACTAGCGGGGGGGCCTAGGGAGCAGTTCTTC.

This rearrangement joins TRBV4-1 to TRBJ2-5, with D perhaps matching TRBD2 (5 bases). The CDR3 totals 14 residues. V lost 0 bases to trimming and J lost 5 bases, with 10 bases between them. Germline V CDR1 and CDR2: MGHRA, YSYEKL. The CDR3 nucleotides read TGCGCCAGCAGCCAAGACTCTAGCCGGGAGACCCAGTACTTC. It is translated as CASSQDSSRETQYF.

CDR3 sequence reads: CASNLGLAGFSEQFF. The CDR3 DNA reads TGTGCCAGCAATTTGGGACTAGCGGGATTTAGTGAGCAGTTCTTC. The rearrangement uses TRBV2 and TRBJ2-1; 13 bases are shared with TRBD2. CDR3 size: 15 residues. Germline lookup yields CDR1 SNHLY and CDR2 FYNNEI. Trimming cost V 7 bases and J 9 bases; bases outside gene matches: 9.

V usage is TRBV19 and J usage is TRBJ2-6, with 7 bases that match TRBD1. CDR1 and CDR2 from the germline V gene are LNHDA and SQIVND (reference sequence). Losses at the gene ends were 5 bases for V and 1 base for J; bases not matched to a gene: 5. The CDR3 has 16 amino acids. The CDR3 DNA reads as TGTGCCAGTAGTCTTCCGACAGGGTCTGGGGCCAACGTCCTGACTTTC. Amino acid sequence: CASSLPTGSGANVLTF.

The V and J genes are TRBV19 and TRBJ2-7, with 8 bases lining up with TRBD1. The CDR3 totals 16 residues. Per germline, CDR1 LNHDA and CDR2 SQIVND (reference sequence). J gave up 0 bases and V 5 bases, and 9 bases lay outside the gene matches. The chain's CDR3 is CASSPPGTGFSYEQYF. CDR3 sequence (DNA): TGTGCCAGTAGTCCTCCCGGGACAGGCTTCTCCTACGAGCAGTACTTC.

J is TRBJ1-3 and V is TRBV12-3 or TRBV12-4; D gene uncertain. Trimming removed 4 bases from V and 2 bases from J, with 6 bases in between. CDR3 length: 13 amino acids. The CDR3 here is CASSSGPGNTIYF. DNA for the CDR3: TGTGCCAGCAGTTCAGGTCCTGGAAACACCATATATTTT.

This chain uses TRBV19 with TRBJ2-4; D perhaps matches TRBD2 (6 bases). Trimming took off 4 bases at V and 8 bases at J, with 15 bases between the two ends. The length of the CDR3 is 14 residues. Germline CDR1 LNHDA, CDR2 SQIVND (reference sequence). The CDR3 sequence: CASSTSGGIDIQYF. CDR3 in DNA: TGTGCCAGTAGTACTTCAGGCGGGATAGACATTCAGTACTTC.

The chain carries TRBV19 and TRBJ2-6; D may be TRBD2 (5 bases). Between the trimmed V and J ends, which lost 2 bases and 0 bases, there was a span of 20 bases. The CDR3 sequence is 20 residues long. Germline V gene lookup returns CDR1 LNHDA and CDR2 SQIVND (reference sequence). CDR3 sequence reads: CASSIKSGTILLSGANVLTF. The CDR3 bases are TGTGCCAGTAGTATAAAAAGCGGAACCATCCTACTCTCTGGGGCCAACGTCCTGACTTTC.

This chain connects TRBV6-1 to TRBJ2-2; 11 positions agree with TRBD2. Germline V gene sequence: CDR1 MNHNS, CDR2 SASEGT. J was trimmed by 4 bases and V by 3 bases; bases with no gene match: 1. This CDR3 has 15 residues. CDR3 loop: CASSETSGITGELFF. In DNA, the CDR3 is TGTGCCAGCAGTGAGACTAGCGGGATCACCGGGGAGCTGTTTTTT.

The chain uses TRBV25-1 and TRBJ1-4; TRBD1 might be the D (5 bases). Germline V lookup: CDR1 MGHDK, CDR2 SYGVNS. V was trimmed by 1 base and J by 7 bases, leaving 7 bases between them. The CDR3 covers 13 residues. The CDR3 protein is CASSEWGSEKLFF. CDR3 coding DNA: TGTGCCAGCAGTGAATGGGGCAGTGAAAAACTGTTTTTT.

This clone has a handful of counts. The V gene is TRBV5-1, the J gene TRBJ1-2; D is unclear. This CDR3 has 14 amino acids. Germline CDR1 SGHRS, CDR2 YFSETQ. V gave up 0 bases and J gave up 0 bases, with 6 bases separating them. The CDR3 reads CASSLEHSNYGYTF. CDR3 DNA sequence: TGCGCCAGCAGCTTGGAACATTCTAACTATGGCTACACCTTC.

This chain uses TRBV18 with TRBJ1-2; 7 bases are a match to TRBD1. The CDR3 has 16 amino acids. The V segment lost 1 base and the J segment 3 bases; nucleotides outside the gene matches: 8. Germline V gene data show CDR1 as KGHSH and CDR2 as LQKENI. The CDR3 reads CASSPRRQGSDYGYTF. CDR3 nucleotides: TGTGCCAGCTCACCACGTAGACAGGGATCGGACTATGGCTACACCTTC.

The chain is built from TRBV20-1 and TRBJ2-1, with unresolved D. V lost 3 bases and J lost 12, with 12 bases in between. Germline V gene sequence: CDR1 DFQATT, CDR2 SNEGSKA (reference sequence). The CDR3 covers 11 residues. The CDR3 protein is CSASYATGQFF. CDR3 DNA: TGCAGTGCTAGTTACGCAACGGGGCAGTTCTTC.

V and J are TRBV3-1 (or the pseudogene TRBV3-2) and TRBJ2-7, with a weak D call TRBD2 (6 bases). Germline V lookup: CDR1 LGHDT, CDR2 YNNKEL (reference sequence). The CDR3 length is 14 residues. The V gene lost 4 bases and the J gene lost 7 bases, with 17 bases spanning the gap. Here the CDR3 DNA reads TGTGCCAGCAGCCCCCGGGCGGGACGAGGGGAGCAGTACTTC. Encoded protein: CASSPRAGRGEQYF.

The J gene is TRBJ2-2, the V gene TRBV5-1; 7 nucleotides line up with TRBD1. The CDR3 extends over 15 amino acids. Germline CDR1 and CDR2: SGHRS and YFSETQ. V dropped 3 bases and J dropped 4; count of bases not matched to a gene: 6. The CDR3 is CASSSTGMGTGELFF. As DNA, the CDR3 is TGCGCCAGCAGCTCGACAGGGATGGGCACCGGGGAGCTGTTTTTT.

The V and J genes are TRBV10-1 and TRBJ2-5; no clear D. V lost 3 bases to trimming and J lost 7 bases, with 9 bases between them. The CDR3 sequence is 12 residues long. Germline V gene data show CDR1 as WNHNN and CDR2 as SYGVQD (reference sequence). As DNA, the CDR3 is TGCGCCAGCAGTGACCGAGATGGGACCCAGTACTTC. Translating gives CASSDRDGTQYF.

The rearrangement uses TRBV5-6 and TRBJ1-5, with TRBD1 identical over 8 bases. CDR3 length: 15 amino acids. Germline lookup yields CDR1 SGHDT and CDR2 YYEEEE. Trimming cost V 1 base and J 4 bases; bases outside gene matches: 4. For the CDR3, the DNA is TGTGCCAGCAGCTTGAGGACAGGGCAAAATCAGCCCCAGCATTTT. Protein product: CASSLRTGQNQPQHF.

This sequence joins TRBV3-1 (or the pseudogene TRBV3-2) and TRBJ1-2; D is undetermined. Trimming left V 1 base short and J 6 bases short, with 6 bases between. This CDR3 region has 12 residues. Germline CDR1 is LGHDT and CDR2 is YNNKEL (reference sequence). The CDR3 DNA reads TGTGCCAGCAGCCAAGCCGGGAATGGCTACACCTTC. Amino acids: CASSQAGNGYTF.

This clone was counted a single time. The V gene is TRBV18, the J gene TRBJ1-2; weak D call: TRBD1 (5 bases). CDR1 KGHSH and CDR2 LQKENI come from the germline V gene. The CDR3 length is 12 residues. Between the trimmed V and J ends, which lost 3 bases and 12 bases, there was a span of 14 bases. DNA of the CDR3: TGTGCCAGCTCACCCCCGAAAGCACAGGACACCTTC. Translating it yields CASSPPKAQDTF.

The chain links TRBV6-6 to TRBJ1-6; weak D call: TRBD1 (6 bases). V shed 6 bases and J shed 10 bases, with 16 bases lying between them. Germline V gene sequence: CDR1 MNHNY, CDR2 SVGAGI (reference sequence). The CDR3 runs to 14 residues. In DNA, the CDR3 is TGTGCCAGCAGACTTGGCACAGGGTGGTCACCCCTCCACTTT. It codes for CASRLGTGWSPLHF.

The sample holds one count of this clone. The chain joins TRBV19 to TRBJ1-2; no clear D gene. The V end was cut by 5 bases, the J end by 12 bases, with 16 bases between. Looked up from germline, CDR1 is LNHDA and CDR2 is SQIVND (reference sequence). CDR3 length: 12 residues. In nucleotides, the CDR3 is TGTGCCAGTAGTTATCTGAATGAGGATCACACCTTC. Translation: CASSYLNEDHTF.

A word on this clone: At the DNA level, this CDR3 is encoded by other sequences in the same sample as well. The chain employs TRBV28 and TRBJ2-7; D may be TRBD1 (7 bases). From germline, CDR1 is MDHEN and CDR2 SYDVKM. Trimming cost V 4 bases and J 4 bases, with 8 bases left between them. The CDR3 extends over 12 amino acids. CDR3 in amino acids: CASSSGGYEQYF. CDR3 DNA: TGTGCCAGCAGTTCAGGGGGGTACGAGCAGTACTTC.

This clone has only a few counts. The V and J genes are TRBV6-5 and TRBJ2-1, with D possibly TRBD1 on 6 matching bases. CDR1 and CDR2 (germline): MNHEY, SVGAGI. V was clipped by 2 bases and J by 9 bases, with 17 bases between them. This CDR3 has 15 residues. DNA of the CDR3: TGTGCCAGCAGTTACCAAACCAGCGGCAGGGGTGAGCAGTTCTTC. Protein: CASSYQTSGRGEQFF.